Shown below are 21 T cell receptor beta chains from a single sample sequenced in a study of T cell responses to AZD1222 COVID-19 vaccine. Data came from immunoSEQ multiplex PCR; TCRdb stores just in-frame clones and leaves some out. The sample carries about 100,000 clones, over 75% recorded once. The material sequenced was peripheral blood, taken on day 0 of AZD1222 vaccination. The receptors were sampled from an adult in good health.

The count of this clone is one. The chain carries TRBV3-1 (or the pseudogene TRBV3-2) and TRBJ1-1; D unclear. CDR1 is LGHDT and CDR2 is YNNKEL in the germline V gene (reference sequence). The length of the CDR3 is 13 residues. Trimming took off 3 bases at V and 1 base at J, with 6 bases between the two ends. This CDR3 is CASSHRRNTEAFF. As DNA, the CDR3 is TGTGCCAGCAGCCATAGACGGAACACTGAAGCTTTCTTT.

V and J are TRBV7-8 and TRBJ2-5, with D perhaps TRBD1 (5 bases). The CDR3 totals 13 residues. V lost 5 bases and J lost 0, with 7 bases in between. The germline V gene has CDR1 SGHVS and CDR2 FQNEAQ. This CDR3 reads CASSLTDQETQYF. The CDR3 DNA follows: TGTGCCAGCAGCCTGACAGACCAAGAGACCCAGTACTTC.

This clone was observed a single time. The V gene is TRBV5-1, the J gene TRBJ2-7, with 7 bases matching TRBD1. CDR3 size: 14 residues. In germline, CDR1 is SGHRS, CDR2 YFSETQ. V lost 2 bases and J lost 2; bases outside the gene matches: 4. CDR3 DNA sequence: TGCGCCAGCAGCTTACAGGGGCTAGCCTACGAGCAGTACTTC. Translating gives CASSLQGLAYEQYF.

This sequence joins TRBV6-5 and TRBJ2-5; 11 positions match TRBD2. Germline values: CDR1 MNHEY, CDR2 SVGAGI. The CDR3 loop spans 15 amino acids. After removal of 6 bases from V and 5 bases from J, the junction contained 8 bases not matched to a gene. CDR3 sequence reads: CASSRKGTSGETQYF. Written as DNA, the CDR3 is TGTGCCAGCAGCCGAAAAGGGACTAGCGGCGAGACCCAGTACTTC.

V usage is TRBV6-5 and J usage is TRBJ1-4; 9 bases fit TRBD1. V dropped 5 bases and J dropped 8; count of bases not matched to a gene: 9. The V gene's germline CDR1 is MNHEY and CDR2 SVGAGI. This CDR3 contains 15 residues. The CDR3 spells CASSPYRGLGEKLFF. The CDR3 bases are TGTGCCAGCAGTCCTTACAGGGGGCTTGGGGAAAAACTGTTTTTT.

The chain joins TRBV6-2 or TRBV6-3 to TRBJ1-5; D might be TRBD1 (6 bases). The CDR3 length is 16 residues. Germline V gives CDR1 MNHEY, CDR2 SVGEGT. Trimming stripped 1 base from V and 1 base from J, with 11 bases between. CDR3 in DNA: TGTGCCAGCAGTTACTACAGGGAAGCCAGCAATCAGCCCCAGCATTTT. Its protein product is CASSYYREASNQPQHF.

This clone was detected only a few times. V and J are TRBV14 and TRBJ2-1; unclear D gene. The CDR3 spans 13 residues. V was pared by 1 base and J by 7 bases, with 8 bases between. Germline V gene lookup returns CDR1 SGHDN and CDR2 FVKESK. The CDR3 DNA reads TGTGCCAGCAGCCAAGGCTTAGTTAATGAGCAGTTCTTC. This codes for CASSQGLVNEQFF. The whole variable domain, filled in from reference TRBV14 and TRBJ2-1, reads EAGVTQFPSHSVIEKGQTVTLRCDPISGHDNLYWYRRVMGKEIKFLLHFVKESKQDESGMPNNRFLAERTGGTYSTLKVQPAELEDSGVYFCASSQGLVNEQFFGPGTRLTVL.

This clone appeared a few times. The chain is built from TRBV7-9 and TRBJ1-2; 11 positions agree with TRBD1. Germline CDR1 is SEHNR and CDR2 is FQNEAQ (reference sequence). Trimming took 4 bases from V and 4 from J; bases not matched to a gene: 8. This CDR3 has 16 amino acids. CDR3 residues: CASSSWDRGTTYGYTF. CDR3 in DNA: TGTGCCAGCAGCTCGTGGGACAGGGGGACCACCTATGGCTACACCTTC.

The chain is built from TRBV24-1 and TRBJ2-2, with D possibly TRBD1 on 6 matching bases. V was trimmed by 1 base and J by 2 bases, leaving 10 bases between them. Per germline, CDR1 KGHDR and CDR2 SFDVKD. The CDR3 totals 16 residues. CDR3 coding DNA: TGTGCCACCAGTGATTTAGGGGGACCCAACACCGGGGAGCTGTTTTTT. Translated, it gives CATSDLGGPNTGELFF.

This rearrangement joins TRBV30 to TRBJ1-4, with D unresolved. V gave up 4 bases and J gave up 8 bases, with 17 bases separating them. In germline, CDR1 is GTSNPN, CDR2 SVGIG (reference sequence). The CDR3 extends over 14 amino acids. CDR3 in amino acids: CAWKVPGRGEKLFF. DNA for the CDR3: TGTGCCTGGAAAGTCCCGGGAAGAGGGGAAAAACTGTTTTTT.

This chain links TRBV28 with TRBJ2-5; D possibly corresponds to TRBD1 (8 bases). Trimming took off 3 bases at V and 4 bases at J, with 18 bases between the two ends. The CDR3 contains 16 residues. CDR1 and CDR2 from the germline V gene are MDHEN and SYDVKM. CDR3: CASSFADRGGRETQYF. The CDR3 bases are TGTGCCAGCAGTTTCGCAGACAGGGGAGGGCGAGAGACCCAGTACTTC.

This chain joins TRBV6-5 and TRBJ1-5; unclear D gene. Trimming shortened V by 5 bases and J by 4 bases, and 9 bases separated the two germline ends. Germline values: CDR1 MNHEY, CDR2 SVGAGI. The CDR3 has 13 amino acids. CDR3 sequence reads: CASSPTVNQPQHF. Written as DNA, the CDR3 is TGTGCCAGCAGTCCGACGGTGAATCAGCCCCAGCATTTT.

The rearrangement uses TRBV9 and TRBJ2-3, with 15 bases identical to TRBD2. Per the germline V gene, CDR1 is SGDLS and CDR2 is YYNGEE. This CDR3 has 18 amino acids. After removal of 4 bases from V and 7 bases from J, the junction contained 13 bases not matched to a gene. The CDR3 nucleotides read TGTGCCAGCAGCTTCGGAACCGGGACTAGCGGGAGGATAAATACGCAGTATTTT. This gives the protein CASSFGTGTSGRINTQYF.

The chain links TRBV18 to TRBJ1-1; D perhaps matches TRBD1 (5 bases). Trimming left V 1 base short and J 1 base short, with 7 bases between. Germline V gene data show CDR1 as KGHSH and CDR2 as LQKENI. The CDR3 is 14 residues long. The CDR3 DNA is TGTGCCAGCTCACCACGGGGGGGGAACACTGAAGCTTTCTTT. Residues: CASSPRGGNTEAFF.

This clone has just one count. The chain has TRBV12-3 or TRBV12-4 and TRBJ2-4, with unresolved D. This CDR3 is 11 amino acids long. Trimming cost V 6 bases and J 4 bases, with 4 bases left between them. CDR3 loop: CASRAKNIQYF. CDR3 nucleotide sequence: TGTGCCAGCAGAGCGAAAAACATTCAGTACTTC.

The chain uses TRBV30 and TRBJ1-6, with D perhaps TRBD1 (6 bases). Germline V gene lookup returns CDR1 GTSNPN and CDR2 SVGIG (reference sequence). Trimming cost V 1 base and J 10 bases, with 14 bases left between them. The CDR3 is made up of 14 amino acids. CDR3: CAWSGTGRGSPLHF. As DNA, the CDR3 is TGTGCCTGGAGTGGAACAGGGCGGGGATCACCCCTCCACTTT.

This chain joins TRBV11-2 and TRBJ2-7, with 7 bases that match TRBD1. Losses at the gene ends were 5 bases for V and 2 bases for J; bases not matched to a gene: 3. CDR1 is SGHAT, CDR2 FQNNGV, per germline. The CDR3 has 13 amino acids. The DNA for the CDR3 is TGTGCCAGCAGCGTGGGACAGCCCTACGAGCAGTACTTC. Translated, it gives CASSVGQPYEQYF.

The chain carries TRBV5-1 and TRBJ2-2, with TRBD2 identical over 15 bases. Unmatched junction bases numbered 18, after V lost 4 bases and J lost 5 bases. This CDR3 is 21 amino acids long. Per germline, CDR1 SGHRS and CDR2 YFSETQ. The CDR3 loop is CASSLPAETGGLAGGTGELFF. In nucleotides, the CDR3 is TGCGCCAGCAGCCTCCCGGCTGAGACGGGGGGACTAGCGGGAGGTACCGGGGAGCTGTTTTTT.

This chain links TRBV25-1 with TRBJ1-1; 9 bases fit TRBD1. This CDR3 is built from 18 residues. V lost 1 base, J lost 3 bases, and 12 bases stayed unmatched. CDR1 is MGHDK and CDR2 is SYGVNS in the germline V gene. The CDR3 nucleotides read TGTGCCAGCAGTGAATTTAATCCGGGGAACAGGGGGCACACTGAAGCTTTCTTT. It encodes CASSEFNPGNRGHTEAFF.

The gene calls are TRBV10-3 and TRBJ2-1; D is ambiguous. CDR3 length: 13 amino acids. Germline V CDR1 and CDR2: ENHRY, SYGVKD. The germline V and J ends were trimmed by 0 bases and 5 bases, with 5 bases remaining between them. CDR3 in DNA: TGTGCCATCAGTGAGTCGGGGAACAATGAGCAGTTCTTC. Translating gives CAISESGNNEQFF.

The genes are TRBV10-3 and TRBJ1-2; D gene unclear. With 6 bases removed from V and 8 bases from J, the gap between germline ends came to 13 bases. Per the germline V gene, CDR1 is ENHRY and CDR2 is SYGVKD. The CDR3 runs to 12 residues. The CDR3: CAISRTREGYTF. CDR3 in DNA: TGTGCCATCAGCCGGACGAGAGAGGGCTACACCTTC.